A single sample is the source of the 29 T cell receptor beta chains below, sequenced in a study of shared clonotypes between healthy human individuals. Measured with immunoSEQ multiplex PCR; TCRdb has only the in-frame clones, and not every one. The table shows about 1 million clones, with 65% to 80% occurring only once. Sequencing was performed on memory CD4+ T cells sorted from blood. Subset: CD45RA-negative fraction. These receptors were obtained from a man younger than 35 in good health.

The DNA of the CDR3 is TGTGCCACCAGCAGGAAAGAGACCCAGTACTTC. Its translation: CATSRKETQYF. This chain connects TRBV15 to TRBJ2-5, with D uncertain. CDR1 LNHNV and CDR2 YYDKDF come from the germline V gene (reference sequence). This CDR3 has 11 amino acids. The ends were cut back, 3 bases at V and 3 bases at J, with 2 bases in the middle. The whole variable domain, filled in from reference TRBV15 and TRBJ2-5, reads DAMVIQNPRYQVTQFGKPVTLSCSQTLNHNVMYWYQQKSSQAPKLLFHYYDKDFNNEADTPDNFQSRRPNTSFCFLDIRSPGLGDTAMYLCATSRKETQYFGPGTRLLVL.

The sample holds one count of this clone. DNA for the CDR3: TGTGCCAGCAGCGACAGGGGGACTTTCTTT. As protein: CASSDRGTFF. The chain has TRBV21-1 and TRBJ1-1; the listed D gene, TRBD1, was not tested against the DNA. TRBV21-1 represents a pseudogene. The CDR3 spans 10 residues.

This clone was seen a few times. This sequence joins TRBV2 and TRBJ1-2; D is unclear. Trimming cost V 6 bases and J 0 bases, with 5 bases left between them. Germline CDR1 and CDR2: SNHLY and FYNNEI. The CDR3 spans 12 residues. CDR3 DNA: TGTGCCAGCAGGAGGGCTAACTATGGCTACACCTTC. Protein product: CASRRANYGYTF.

The chain couples TRBV28 to TRBJ1-5; D not resolved. Germline loops: CDR1 MDHEN, CDR2 SYDVKM. Trimming left V 5 bases short and J 4 bases short, with 18 bases between. The CDR3 is 16 amino acids. This CDR3 reads CASSVEIGRGNQPQHF. The CDR3 nucleotides read TGTGCCAGCAGTGTAGAGATAGGACGGGGAAATCAGCCCCAGCATTTT.

The gene calls are TRBV27 and TRBJ1-6; TRBD1 is a possible D gene (6 bases). With 6 bases removed from V and 7 bases from J, the gap between germline ends came to 16 bases. The CDR3 contains 15 residues. The germline V gene has CDR1 MNHEY and CDR2 SMNVEV (reference sequence). The CDR3: CASRPGQTANSPLHF. The CDR3 DNA is TGTGCCAGCAGACCCGGACAGACGGCAAATTCACCCCTCCACTTT.

The chain recombines TRBV27 with TRBJ2-7; unclear D gene. The length of the CDR3 is 8 residues. Germline V gene lookup returns CDR1 MNHEY and CDR2 SMNVEV (reference sequence). The CDR3 nucleotides read TGTGCTACCTACGAGCAGTACTTC. This codes for CATYEQYF.

V and J are TRBV6-6 and TRBJ2-7; the match to TRBD1 covers 9 bases. CDR1 is MNHNY and CDR2 is SVGAGI in the germline V gene (reference sequence). The CDR3 extends over 16 amino acids. With 5 bases clipped from V and 0 bases from J, the junction kept 8 bases outside the gene matches. CDR3 nucleotide sequence: TGTGCCAGCAGTGGGGCAAGGACAGGGGTCTCCTACGAGCAGTACTTC. Translated: CASSGARTGVSYEQYF.

The chain combines TRBV18 with TRBJ1-4; D remains ambiguous. The CDR3 is 14 amino acids. Trimming took off 6 bases at V and 2 bases at J, with 10 bases between the two ends. The germline gives CDR1 KGHSH, CDR2 LQKENI. This chain's CDR3 is CASSRGGTNEKLFF. The CDR3 bases are TGTGCCAGCTCCCGGGGAGGGACTAATGAAAAACTGTTTTTT.

This clone was detected only once. The chain employs TRBV7-2 and TRBJ2-6; D is uncertain. Germline V lookup: CDR1 SGHTA, CDR2 FQGNSA. CDR3 length equals 15 residues. Deletions cut 4 bases from V and 0 bases from J, with 7 bases between. For the CDR3, the DNA is TGTGCCAGCAGCTGGACGGGCTCTGGGGCCAACGTCCTGACTTTC. It yields the protein CASSWTGSGANVLTF. The variable domain in full, with the rest retrieved from reference TRBV7-2 and TRBJ2-6, is GAGVSQSPSNKVTEKGKDVELRCDPISGHTALYWYRQSLGQGLEFLIYFQGNSAPDKSGLPSDRFSAERTGGSVSTLTIQRTQQEDSAVYLCASSWTGSGANVLTFGAGSRLTVL.

This clone was seen at least ten times. The identical CDR3 is also encoded by other nucleotide sequences in the sample. The rearrangement links TRBV5-6 to TRBJ1-2, with 7 bases that match TRBD1. The CDR3 has 14 amino acids. With 0 bases clipped from V and 4 bases from J, the junction kept 3 bases outside the gene matches. Germline loops: CDR1 SGHDT, CDR2 YYEEEE. The CDR3 loop is CASSLGGTVYGYTF. CDR3 DNA sequence: TGTGCCAGCAGCTTGGGCGGGACAGTCTATGGCTACACCTTC.

This clone was found a few times. The chain joins TRBV29-1 to TRBJ1-1, with D perhaps matching TRBD1 (5 bases). The CDR3 has 13 amino acids. Trimming took 3 bases from V and 4 from J, leaving 12 bases between them. Germline CDR1 reads SQVTM; CDR2 reads ANQGSEA. The CDR3 spells CSVEVGARTEAFF. DNA for the CDR3: TGCAGCGTTGAGGTAGGGGCTCGCACTGAAGCTTTCTTT.

This sequence joins TRBV6-1 and TRBJ1-5; the match to TRBD1 covers 12 bases. In germline, CDR1 is MNHNS, CDR2 SASEGT. With 8 bases clipped from V and 1 base from J, the junction kept 0 bases outside the gene matches. The CDR3 contains 14 residues. In nucleotides, the CDR3 is TGTGCCAGCGGGACAGGGGGCAGCAATCAGCCCCAGCATTTT. It yields the protein CASGTGGSNQPQHF.

About this clone itself: The junction and the germline gene differ at one end; a read error may be behind it. The chain is built from TRBV7-9 and TRBJ2-5, with 9 bases that match TRBD2. Germline V lookup: CDR1 SEHNR, CDR2 FQNEAQ (reference sequence). This CDR3 contains 13 residues. The CDR3, as DNA: TGTGCCAGCAGATTAGCGGGGGTGGAGACCCAGTACTTC. Translated: CASRLAGVETQYF.

The chain carries TRBV30 and TRBJ1-3; maybe TRBD1 (5 bases). Trimming took off 5 bases at V and 0 bases at J, with 8 bases between the two ends. CDR3 length: 13 amino acids. Germline-derived CDR1 and CDR2 are GTSNPN and SVGIG (reference sequence). In DNA form, the CDR3 reads TGTGCCTGGGATCAGGGCTCTGGAAACACCATATATTTT. Its translation: CAWDQGSGNTIYF.

A few counts support this clone. This chain connects TRBV7-9 to TRBJ2-5, with D hard to call. The V end lost 6 bases, the J end lost 2 bases, and 16 bases lay between the germline ends. The germline V gene encodes CDR1 SEHNR and CDR2 FQNEAQ (reference sequence). CDR3 length: 15 amino acids. The CDR3 protein is CASSRPSLVQETQYF. The DNA for the CDR3 is TGTGCCAGCAGTCGGCCCTCACTCGTTCAAGAGACCCAGTACTTC.

The chain couples TRBV25-1 to TRBJ1-6; TRBD1 agrees at 10 bases. Germline-derived CDR1 and CDR2 are MGHDK and SYGVNS. The CDR3 loop spans 15 amino acids. V was clipped by 7 bases and J by 10 bases; unmatched bases: 10. This CDR3 reads CASTRAGQGESPLHF. CDR3 DNA: TGTGCCAGCACGAGGGCCGGACAGGGGGAATCACCCCTCCACTTT.

The genes are TRBV7-2 and TRBJ2-5; D tentatively fits TRBD1 or TRBD2 (6 bases each). The CDR3 length is 15 residues. Per the germline V gene, CDR1 is SGHTA and CDR2 is FQGNSA. Trimming cost V 0 bases and J 5 bases, with 13 bases left between them. CDR3 loop: CASSLALTGTETQYF. CDR3 coding DNA: TGTGCCAGCAGCTTAGCGCTAACAGGGACTGAGACCCAGTACTTC.

A few counts support this clone. This chain connects TRBV6-1 to TRBJ2-7, with 7 bases identical to TRBD1. The germline CDR1 and CDR2 sequences are MNHNS and SASEGT. This CDR3 has 15 residues. V lost 4 bases and J lost 0; bases outside the gene matches: 6. CDR3: CASSARDRSSYEQYF. The DNA of the CDR3 is TGTGCCAGCAGTGCCCGGGACAGAAGCTCCTACGAGCAGTACTTC.

This clone was found a few times. The chain links TRBV6-6 to TRBJ2-1; 14 nucleotides line up with TRBD2. The CDR3 length is 15 residues. Per the germline V gene, CDR1 is MNHNY and CDR2 is SVGAGI (reference sequence). V lost 5 bases to trimming and J lost 7 bases; unmatched junction nucleotides: 4. The CDR3, as DNA: TGTGCCAGCAGTGGACTAGCGGGGGGAGGTAATGAGCAGTTCTTC. It encodes CASSGLAGGGNEQFF.

The rearrangement uses TRBV6-1 and TRBJ1-2, with 8 bases fitting TRBD1. The trim removed 3 bases at V and 2 bases at J, leaving 8 bases unmatched. Germline-derived CDR1 and CDR2 are MNHNS and SASEGT. The CDR3 runs to 16 residues. CDR3 sequence reads: CASSDPGQGSNYGYTF. The CDR3 bases are TGTGCCAGCAGTGACCCCGGACAGGGATCAAACTATGGCTACACCTTC.

The rearrangement joins TRBV18 to TRBJ2-7, with 10 nucleotides matching TRBD1. V shed 0 bases and J 5 bases; nucleotides not matched to a gene: 4. The CDR3 loop spans 15 amino acids. CDR1 KGHSH and CDR2 LQKENI come from the germline V gene. DNA for the CDR3: TGTGCCAGCTCACCACCTAGGGGACAGGGGAACGAGCAGTACTTC. Its protein product is CASSPPRGQGNEQYF.

The rearrangement uses TRBV19 and TRBJ2-7; D may be TRBD1 or TRBD2 (5 bases each). This CDR3 has 14 amino acids. Germline CDR1 and CDR2: LNHDA and SQIVND (reference sequence). Deletions cut 3 bases from V and 3 bases from J, with 12 bases between. CDR3 in DNA: TGTGCCAGTAGTATCCGGGGCCAGGGCTACGAGCAGTACTTC. Translating gives CASSIRGQGYEQYF. The whole variable domain, remainder taken from reference TRBV19 and TRBJ2-7, is DGGITQSPKYLFRKEGQNVTLSCEQNLNHDAMYWYRQDPGQGLRLIYYSQIVNDFQKGDIAEGYSVSREKKESFPLTVTSAQKNPTAFYLCASSIRGQGYEQYFGPGTRLTVT.

The rearrangement links TRBV5-1 to TRBJ2-1; the match to TRBD2 covers 12 bases. The CDR3 consists of 15 residues. The J segment lost 8 bases and the V segment lost 7 bases, leaving 10 bases of the junction unmatched. CDR1 is SGHRS, CDR2 YFSETQ, per germline. CDR3 in amino acids: CASQASGGAMHEQFF. DNA for the CDR3: TGCGCCAGCCAAGCTAGCGGGGGGGCAATGCATGAGCAGTTCTTC.

This chain uses TRBV7-9 with TRBJ2-3, with 7 bases aligning to TRBD1. The CDR3 loop spans 15 amino acids. V gave up 3 bases and J gave up 3 bases; unmatched junction bases: 6. Germline V lookup: CDR1 SEHNR, CDR2 FQNEAQ (reference sequence). CDR3 DNA: TGTGCCAGCAGCTTTAGGGGGCTGCGAACAGATACGCAGTATTTT. Translated: CASSFRGLRTDTQYF.

V and J are TRBV30 and TRBJ2-1; weak D call: TRBD2 (5 bases). The CDR3 has 15 amino acids. V gave up 4 bases and J gave up 0 bases, with 13 bases separating them. Germline V gene lookup returns CDR1 GTSNPN and CDR2 SVGIG (reference sequence). CDR3 region: CAWTQRLSSYNEQFF. As DNA, the CDR3 is TGTGCCTGGACGCAGCGGCTGAGCTCCTACAATGAGCAGTTCTTC.

V usage is TRBV9 and J usage is TRBJ1-5, with D possibly being TRBD1 (6 bases). The CDR3 is made up of 14 amino acids. Between the trimmed V and J ends, which lost 0 bases and 3 bases, there was a span of 7 bases. In germline, CDR1 is SGDLS, CDR2 YYNGEE. CDR3 sequence reads: CASSVGDNNQPQHF. CDR3 bases: TGTGCCAGCAGCGTAGGGGACAACAATCAGCCCCAGCATTTT.

The chain joins TRBV30 to TRBJ2-1, with TRBD2 identical over 8 bases. Per germline, CDR1 GTSNPN and CDR2 SVGIG (reference sequence). The CDR3 spans 13 residues. V trimming: 5 bases; J trimming: 8 bases; junction bases outside the gene matches: 8. The CDR3 region is CAWWKRETDEQFF. In nucleotides, the CDR3 is TGTGCCTGGTGGAAGCGGGAGACGGATGAGCAGTTCTTC. Full variable domain (remainder filled in from reference TRBV30 and TRBJ2-1): SQTIHQWPATLVQPVGSPLSLECTVEGTSNPNLYWYRQAAGRGLQLLFYSVGIGQISSEVPQNLSASRPQDRQFILSSKKLLLSDSGFYLCAWWKRETDEQFFGPGTRLTVL.

This chain joins TRBV2 and TRBJ2-2; D is unclear. Trimming removed 1 base at V and 6 bases at J, with 6 bases between. This CDR3 comprises 13 residues. Germline V lookup: CDR1 SNHLY, CDR2 FYNNEI. CDR3 in amino acids: CASSEEQPGELFF. The CDR3 DNA follows: TGTGCCAGCAGTGAAGAGCAGCCCGGGGAGCTGTTTTTT.

This clone was found a few times. This sequence joins TRBV19 and TRBJ2-7, with TRBD1 identical over 9 bases. Trimming at V came to 7 bases and at J to 2 bases, leaving 3 bases not matched to a gene. The germline CDR1 and CDR2 sequences are LNHDA and SQIVND (reference sequence). This CDR3 is built from 13 residues. The CDR3 reads CASTGTGTYEQYF. CDR3 bases: TGTGCCAGTACCGGGACAGGGACCTACGAGCAGTACTTC. The full variable domain, rest sourced from reference TRBV19 and TRBJ2-7, is DGGITQSPKYLFRKEGQNVTLSCEQNLNHDAMYWYRQDPGQGLRLIYYSQIVNDFQKGDIAEGYSVSREKKESFPLTVTSAQKNPTAFYLCASTGTGTYEQYFGPGTRLTVT.